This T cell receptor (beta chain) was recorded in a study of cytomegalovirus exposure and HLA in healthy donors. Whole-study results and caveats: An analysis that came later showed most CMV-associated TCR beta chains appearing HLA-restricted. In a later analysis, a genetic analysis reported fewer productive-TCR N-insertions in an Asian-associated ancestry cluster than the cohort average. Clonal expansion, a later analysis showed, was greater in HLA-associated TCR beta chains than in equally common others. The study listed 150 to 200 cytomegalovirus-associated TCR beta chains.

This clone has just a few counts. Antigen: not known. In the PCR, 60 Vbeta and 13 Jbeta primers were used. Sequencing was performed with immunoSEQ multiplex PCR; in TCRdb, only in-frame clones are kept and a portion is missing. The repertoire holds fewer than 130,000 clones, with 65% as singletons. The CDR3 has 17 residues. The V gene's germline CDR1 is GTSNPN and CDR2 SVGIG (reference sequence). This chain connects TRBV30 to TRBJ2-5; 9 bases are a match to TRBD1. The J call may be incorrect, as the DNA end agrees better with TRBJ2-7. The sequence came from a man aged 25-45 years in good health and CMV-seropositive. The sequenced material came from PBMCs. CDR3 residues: CAWSSYRSQGAPYEQYF. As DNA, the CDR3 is TGTGCCTGGAGTAGCTACCGTTCACAGGGGGCTCCCTACGAGCAGTACTTC.